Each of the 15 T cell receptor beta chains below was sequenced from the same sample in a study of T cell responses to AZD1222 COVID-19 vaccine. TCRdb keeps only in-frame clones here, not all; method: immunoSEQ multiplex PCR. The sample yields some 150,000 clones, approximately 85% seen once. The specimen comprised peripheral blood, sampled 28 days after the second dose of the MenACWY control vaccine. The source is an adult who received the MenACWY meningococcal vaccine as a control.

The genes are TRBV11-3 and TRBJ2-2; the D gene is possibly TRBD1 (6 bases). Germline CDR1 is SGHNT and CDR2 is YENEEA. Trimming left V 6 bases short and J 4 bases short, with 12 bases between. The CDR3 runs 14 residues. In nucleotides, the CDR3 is TGTGCCAGCAGATCACGAGGGGGCACCGGGGAGCTGTTTTTT. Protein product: CASRSRGGTGELFF.

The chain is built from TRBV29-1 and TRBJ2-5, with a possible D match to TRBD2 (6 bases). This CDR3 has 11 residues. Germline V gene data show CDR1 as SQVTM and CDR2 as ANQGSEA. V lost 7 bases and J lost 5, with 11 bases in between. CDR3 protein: CSGEAGETQYF. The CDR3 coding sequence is TGCAGCGGGGAGGCGGGGGAGACCCAGTACTTC.

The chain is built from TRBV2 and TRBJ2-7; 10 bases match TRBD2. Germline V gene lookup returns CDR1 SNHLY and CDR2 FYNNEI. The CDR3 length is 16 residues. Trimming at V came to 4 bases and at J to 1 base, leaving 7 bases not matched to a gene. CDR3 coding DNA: TGTGCCAGCAGTGGGAGGACTAGCGGAGTGTCCTACGAGCAGTACTTC. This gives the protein CASSGRTSGVSYEQYF.

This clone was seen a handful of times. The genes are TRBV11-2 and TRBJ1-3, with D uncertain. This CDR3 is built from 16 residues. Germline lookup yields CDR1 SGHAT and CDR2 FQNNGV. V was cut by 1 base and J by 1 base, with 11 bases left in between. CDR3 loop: CASSLATRGSGNTIYF. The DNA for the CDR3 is TGTGCCAGCAGCTTAGCGACCCGTGGATCTGGAAACACCATATATTTT.

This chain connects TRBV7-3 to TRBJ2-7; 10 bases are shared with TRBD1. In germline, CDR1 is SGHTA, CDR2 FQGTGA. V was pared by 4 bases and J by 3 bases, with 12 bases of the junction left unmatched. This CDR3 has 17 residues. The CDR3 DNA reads TGTGCCAGCAGCTCGCGGATGACAGGGGGCGAGTTCTACGAGCAGTACTTC. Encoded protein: CASSSRMTGGEFYEQYF.

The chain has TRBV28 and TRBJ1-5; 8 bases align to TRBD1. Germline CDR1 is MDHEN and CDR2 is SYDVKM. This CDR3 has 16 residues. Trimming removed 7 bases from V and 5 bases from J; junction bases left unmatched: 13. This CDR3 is CASKDTSGGAYQPQHF. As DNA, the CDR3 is TGTGCCAGCAAAGATACTTCAGGGGGCGCGTATCAGCCCCAGCATTTT.

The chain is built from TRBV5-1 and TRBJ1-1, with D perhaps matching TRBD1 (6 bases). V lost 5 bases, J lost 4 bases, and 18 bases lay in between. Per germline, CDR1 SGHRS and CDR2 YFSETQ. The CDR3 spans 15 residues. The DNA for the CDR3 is TGCGCCAGCAGGCACGCGGGACAACCCGGCACTGAAGCTTTCTTT. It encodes CASRHAGQPGTEAFF.

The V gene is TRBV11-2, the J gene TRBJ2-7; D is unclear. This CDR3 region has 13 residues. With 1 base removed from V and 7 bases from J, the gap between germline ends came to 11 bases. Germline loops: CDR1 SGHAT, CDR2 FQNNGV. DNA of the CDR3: TGTGCCAGCAGCTTAGCGAGACTGGGGGAGCAGTACTTC. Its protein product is CASSLARLGEQYF.

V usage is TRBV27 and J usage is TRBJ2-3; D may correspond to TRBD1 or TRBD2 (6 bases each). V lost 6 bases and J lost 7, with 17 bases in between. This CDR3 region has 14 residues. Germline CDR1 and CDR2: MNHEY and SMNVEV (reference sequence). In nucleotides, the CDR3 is TGTGCCAGCAGCCCGGGGGCCCTCGGAAATACGCAGTATTTT. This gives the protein CASSPGALGNTQYF.

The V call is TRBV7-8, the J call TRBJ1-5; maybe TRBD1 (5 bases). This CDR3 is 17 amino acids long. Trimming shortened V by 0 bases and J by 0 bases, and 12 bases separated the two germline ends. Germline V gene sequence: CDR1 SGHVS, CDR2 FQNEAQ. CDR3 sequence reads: CASSLATLGDSNQPQHF. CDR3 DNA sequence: TGTGCCAGCAGCTTAGCGACACTGGGGGATAGCAATCAGCCCCAGCATTTT.

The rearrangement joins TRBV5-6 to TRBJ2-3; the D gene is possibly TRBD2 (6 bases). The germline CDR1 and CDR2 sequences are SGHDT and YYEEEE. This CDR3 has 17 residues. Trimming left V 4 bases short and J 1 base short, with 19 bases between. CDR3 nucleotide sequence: TGTGCCAGCAGCCTGGAGATGGGAGGCGGGGGCACAGATACGCAGTATTTT. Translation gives CASSLEMGGGGTDTQYF.

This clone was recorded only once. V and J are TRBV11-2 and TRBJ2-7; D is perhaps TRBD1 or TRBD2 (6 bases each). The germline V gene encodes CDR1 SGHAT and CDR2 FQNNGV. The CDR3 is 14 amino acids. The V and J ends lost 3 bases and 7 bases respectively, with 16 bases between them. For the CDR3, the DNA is TGTGCCAGCAGCTTGGGGGCGGGACGCCTGGAGCAGTACTTC. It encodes CASSLGAGRLEQYF. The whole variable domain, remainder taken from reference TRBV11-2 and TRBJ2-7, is EAGVAQSPRYKIIEKRQSVAFWCNPISGHATLYWYQQILGQGPKLLIQFQNNGVVDDSQLPKDRFSAERLKGVDSTLKIQPAKLEDSAVYLCASSLGAGRLEQYFGPGTRLTVT.

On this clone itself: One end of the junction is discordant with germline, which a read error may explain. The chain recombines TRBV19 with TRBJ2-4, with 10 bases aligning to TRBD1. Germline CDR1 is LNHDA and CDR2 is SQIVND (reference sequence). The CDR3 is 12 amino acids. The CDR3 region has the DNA TGTGCCAGTAGTACGGACAGGGGGTTCCTCAACTTC. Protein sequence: CASSTDRGFLNF.

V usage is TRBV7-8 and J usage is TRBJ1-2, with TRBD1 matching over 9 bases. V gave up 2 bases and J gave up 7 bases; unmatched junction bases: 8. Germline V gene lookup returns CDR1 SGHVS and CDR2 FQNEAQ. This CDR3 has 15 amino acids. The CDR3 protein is CASSLSTGGSLGYTF. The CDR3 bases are TGTGCCAGCAGCTTATCCACAGGGGGCAGTCTTGGCTACACCTTC.

The CDR3 loop is CASSRWDRQNTEAFF. CDR3 nucleotide sequence: TGTGCCAGCAGCCGGTGGGACAGGCAGAACACTGAAGCTTTCTTT. The genes are TRBV11-1 and TRBJ1-1; 8 bases fit TRBD1. V lost 5 bases, J lost 1 base, and 6 bases stayed unmatched. Per the germline V gene, CDR1 is SGHAT and CDR2 is FQDESV (reference sequence). The CDR3 totals 15 residues.